This TCR beta chain was retrieved from a study of T cells in localized non-small cell lung cancer. The CDR3 is 15 amino acids. Germline lookup yields CDR1 SNHLY and CDR2 FYNNEI. Trimming left V 7 bases short and J 3 bases short, with 16 bases between. Study-level results: As only one tumor region underwent sequencing, heterogeneity remains possible. Uninvolved adjacent lung had the highest recorded T cell clonality, with tumor below it.

Sequencing used immunoSEQ multiplex PCR; TCRdb keeps in-frame clones, though not all of them. The table lists more than 30,000 clones, roughly 88% of them singletons, with around 4% in the top ten. As to this clone: Antigen: not known.

This TCR was sampled from a woman aged 35 to 69 with stage III lung adenocarcinoma. V is TRBV2 and J is TRBJ2-4, with TRBD2 as a possible D gene (6 bases). Sample: peripheral blood mononuclear cells, taken before any cancer treatment. CDR3 in DNA: TGTGCCAGCACGGGGAGGACCTTTGGCAAAAACATTCAGTACTTC. Protein: CASTGRTFGKNIQYF.